This T cell receptor beta chain was obtained from a study of T cells in Graves' hyperthyroidism and ophthalmopathy. Study outcomes and limitations: Most thyroid clonotypes that were expanded above 0.001 also turned up in blood. In validation, the model predicted ophthalmopathy. These predictions came a median roughly seven months before onset.

Germline V gene lookup returns CDR1 GTSNPN and CDR2 SVGIG (reference sequence). V lost 4 bases, J lost 0 bases, and 9 bases lay in between. There are 13 residues in the CDR3. The study based diagnoses on clinical symptoms, serum thyroxine and TRAb, thyroid ultrasound and orbital computed tomography. Source material for PBMCs was over 7.5 ml fresh peripheral blood. Authors of the study amplified TCR beta CDR3 regions from RNA transcripts. The TCR CDR3 first-round RT-PCR relied on the HTBI primer set. TCRdb passed the multiplex PCR reads through MiXCR, listing each CDR3 protein once. The sample gives 500,000 or so distinct CDR3 sequences, roughly 16% of which show up once; about 29% is in the top ten. This clonotype occurred a few times. As yet, its antigen is unknown.

The origin of this receptor is a woman aged 25 to 45 with Graves' ophthalmopathy. The V call is TRBV30, the J call TRBJ2-5; no clear D. Material: blood. This CDR3 is CAWIGQYQETQYF. The DNA for the CDR3 is TGTGCCTGGATCGGTCAGTACCAAGAGACCCAGTACTTC.